This T cell receptor (beta chain) was obtained from a study of shared clonotypes between healthy human individuals (dated by TCRdb to 2020 to 2022). As for the study more broadly: A couple of women and a few men aged 18 to 49 years were included in the cohort. To increase sequencing depth and limit assay-specific biases, different laboratories used diverse techniques to prepare libraries and sequence TCR repertoires. Per donor, three plates each were used for CD4 naive and CD4 memory, two for CD8 naive, and one for CD8 memory. Leukapheresis yielded between about 0.94 and 8.9 billion PBMCs per donor. To estimate repertoire size and how much clonotype sharing occurs between individuals, the study deeply sequenced the blood TCR repertoires of 5 or 6 healthy adults. General conclusions and limits of the study: Naive subsets generally had larger estimated clonotype richness than memory subsets. Pairwise subsampling led to the expectation that sequencing depth would affect the degree of clonotype sharing among donors. Even with the large sequencing depth, rarefaction of the sorted-subset datasets indicated that sequencing was incomplete. The genetic and exposure-history diversity represented was limited by the small number of donors. Sampling was restricted to blood, and TCR repertoires in tissues likely differ from the TCR repertoires found in blood. Sharing across several donors was observed for about 5% of naive CD4, under 4% of naive CD8, over 2% of memory CD4, and over 0.3% of memory CD8 clonotypes. Clonotypes shared by all four sorted-subset donors showed higher generation probabilities than non-shared clonotypes.

Healthy HIV-negative adults with no recently reported acute infections or vaccinations were included as donors. Every donor was a Caucasian adult living in Nashville, Tennessee, USA. CD4+ T cells were enriched by magnetic negative selection; naive cells were then positively selected on CD45RA, and the negative fraction formed the memory subset. Blood was collected by leukapheresis, and PBMCs were isolated by Ficoll-Histopaque density gradient centrifugation and then cryopreserved in liquid nitrogen vapor phase. Analytical flow cytometry was used to check the purity and quantity of each magnetically sorted T cell population. Genomic DNA was isolated from every sorted fraction and measured by UV absorbance on a Nanodrop 2000c. On this clone itself: Its antigen has not been determined. No per-base quality is available; no much larger clone lies one base away.

From a lookup of the germline V gene, CDR1 and CDR2 are SNHLY and FYNNEI. V sheds 7 bases and J sheds 1 base, leaving 13 bases between their ends. From the cysteine through the phenylalanine, the CDR3 covers 14 amino acids. Of the read, only the CDR3 DNA is kept; its 42 bases are in frame from base 1. Using the deep immunoSEQ assay, TCR CDR3 regions were amplified from genomic DNA by multiplex PCR. Genomic DNA extracted from each cell subset was distributed evenly over all wells of several immunoSEQ 96-well plates, and each plate served as one replicate. For sorted subsets, roughly 190 ng of genomic DNA, equivalent to 25,000 to 35,000 T cell genomes, went into each replicate PCR. Purified libraries were measured with a Qubit 3.0 fluorometer, size-checked on a Bioanalyzer 2100, and measured again with the KAPA Library Quantification kit. Every immunoSEQ 96-well plate was sequenced on a separate single-read 150-cycle Illumina NextSeq 550 flow cell. The original methods were these. Because the immunoSEQ output held only junctional sequences and lacked quality scores, the filtering could not match the filtering applied to full-length reads. To assign V/J genes and CDR3, sequences were annotated against IMGT germline references using PyIR, a Python wrapper for IgBLAST v1.9. Reads were removed for weak V/J assignments (E-value above 1e-6), missing CDR3, stop codons, out-of-frame junctions, or ambiguous translated residues. V3J clonotypes were defined by identical inferred V gene, J gene, and CDR3 amino acid sequence. Percentage overlap between repertoires was computed as shared unique clonotypes divided by the size of the smaller repertoire. RTK rarefaction, the Chao1 estimator, and Recon v2.1 estimates of unobserved clonotypes were used to assess repertoire richness. OLGA was used to compute generation probabilities for all TCRbeta clonotypes that the gDNA method yielded from a few donors. Imported from immuneACCESS, the table was reduced by TCRdb to in-frame sequences with V and J called. These copies leave out some clones; in studies compared against another copy, an unresolved V gene accounts for under half, and the cause of the remainder is not known. That table furnishes V, J and clone size, whereas the DNA furnished D and trimming. This sample is represented by almost 750,000 clones; 72% of them were singletons. Jointly, the top ten make up around 1.8% of the sample.

Input material: memory CD4+ T cells sorted from blood. The cell subset or site label, as the study defines it: CD45RA-negative fraction. The clonotype originates from a woman aged 30 to 39 in good health. This receptor chain uses TRBV2 and TRBJ1-1; perhaps TRBD1 is the D gene, with 6 bases matching. CDR3 sequence: CASNPRTANTEAFF. DNA sequence: TGTGCCAGCAACCCCCGGACAGCGAACACTGAAGCTTTCTTT. Joined to the reference TRBV2 and TRBJ1-1 proteins, this CDR3 gives the full variable domain: EPEVTQTPSHQVTQMGQEVILRCVPISNHLYFYWYRQILGQKVEFLVSFYNNEISEKSEIFDDQFSVERPDGSNFTLKIRSTKLEDSAMYFCASNPRTANTEAFFGQGTRLTVV.